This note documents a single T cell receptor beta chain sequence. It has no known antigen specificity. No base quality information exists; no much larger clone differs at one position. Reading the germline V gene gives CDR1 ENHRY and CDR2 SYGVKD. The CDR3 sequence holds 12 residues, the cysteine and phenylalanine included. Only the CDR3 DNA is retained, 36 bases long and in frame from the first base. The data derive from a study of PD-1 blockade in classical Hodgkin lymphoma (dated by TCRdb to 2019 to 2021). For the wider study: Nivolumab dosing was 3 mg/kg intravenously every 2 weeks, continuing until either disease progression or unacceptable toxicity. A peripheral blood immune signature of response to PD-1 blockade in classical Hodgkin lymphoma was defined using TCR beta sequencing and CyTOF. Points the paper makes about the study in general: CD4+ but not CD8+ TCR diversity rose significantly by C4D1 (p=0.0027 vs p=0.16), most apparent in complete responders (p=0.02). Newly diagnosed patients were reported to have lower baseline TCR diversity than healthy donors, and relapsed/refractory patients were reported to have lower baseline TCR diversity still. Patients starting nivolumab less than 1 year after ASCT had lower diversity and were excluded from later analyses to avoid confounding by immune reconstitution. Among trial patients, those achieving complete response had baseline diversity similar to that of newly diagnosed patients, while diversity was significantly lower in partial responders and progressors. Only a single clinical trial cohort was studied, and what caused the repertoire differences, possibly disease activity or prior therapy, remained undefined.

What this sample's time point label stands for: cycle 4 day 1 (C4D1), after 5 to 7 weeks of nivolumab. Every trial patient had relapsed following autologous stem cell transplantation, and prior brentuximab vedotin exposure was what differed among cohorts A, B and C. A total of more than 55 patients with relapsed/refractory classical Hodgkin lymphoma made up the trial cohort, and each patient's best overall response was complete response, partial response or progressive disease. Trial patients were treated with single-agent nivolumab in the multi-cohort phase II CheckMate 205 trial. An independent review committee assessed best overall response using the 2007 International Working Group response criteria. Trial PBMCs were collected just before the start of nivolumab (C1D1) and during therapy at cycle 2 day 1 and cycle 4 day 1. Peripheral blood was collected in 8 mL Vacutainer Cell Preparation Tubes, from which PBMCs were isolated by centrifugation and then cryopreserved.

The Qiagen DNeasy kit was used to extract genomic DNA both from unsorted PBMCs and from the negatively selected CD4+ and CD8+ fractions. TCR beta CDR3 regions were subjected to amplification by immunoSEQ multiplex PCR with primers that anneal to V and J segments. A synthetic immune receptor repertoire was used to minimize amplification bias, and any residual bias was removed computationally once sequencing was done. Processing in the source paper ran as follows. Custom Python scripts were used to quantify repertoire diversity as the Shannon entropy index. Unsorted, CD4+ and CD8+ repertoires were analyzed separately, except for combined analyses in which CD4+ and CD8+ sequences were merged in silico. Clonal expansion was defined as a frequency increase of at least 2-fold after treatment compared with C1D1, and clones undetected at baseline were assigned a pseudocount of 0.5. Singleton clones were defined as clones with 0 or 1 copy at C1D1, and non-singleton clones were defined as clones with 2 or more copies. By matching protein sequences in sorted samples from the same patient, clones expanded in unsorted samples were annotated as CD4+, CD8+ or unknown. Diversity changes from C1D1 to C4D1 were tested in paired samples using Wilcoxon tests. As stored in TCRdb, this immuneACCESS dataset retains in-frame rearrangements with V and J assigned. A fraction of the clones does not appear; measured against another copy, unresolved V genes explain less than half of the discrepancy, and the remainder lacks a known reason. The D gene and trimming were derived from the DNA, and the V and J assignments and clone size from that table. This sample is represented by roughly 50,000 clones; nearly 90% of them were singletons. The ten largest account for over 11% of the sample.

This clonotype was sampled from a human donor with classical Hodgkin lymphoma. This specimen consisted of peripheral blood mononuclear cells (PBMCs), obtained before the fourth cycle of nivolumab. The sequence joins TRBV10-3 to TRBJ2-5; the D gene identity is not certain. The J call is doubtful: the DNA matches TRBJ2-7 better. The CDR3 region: CAIRRTSYEQYF. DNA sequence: TGTGCCATCAGAAGGACCTCCTACGAGCAGTACTTC.